This TCR beta chain was recorded in a study of OX40 agonist ivuxolimab in advanced cancers. Study-level background: Three partial responders included one hepatocellular carcinoma patient and two cutaneous melanoma patients. Overall study results and limits: In general, CD8+ T cells held more expanded clones than CD4+ did, on average.

J lost 6 bases, V lost 6 bases, and 9 bases had no gene match. The CDR3 is made up of 14 amino acids. Germline values: CDR1 MNHNS, CDR2 SASEGT. Libraries were prepared by immunoSEQ multiplex PCR; TCRdb keeps only in-frame clonotypes and omits some of them. The repertoire includes tens of thousands of clones, approximately 87% of them detected once, and roughly 25% sits in the top ten. Worth noting for this clone: Its specificity is unknown.

Patients who had autoimmune disease history or got systemic immunosuppression were left out. The source material was CD4+ or CD8+ T cells sorted from blood, sampled in a trial of the OX40 agonist ivuxolimab. This clonotype was sampled from an adult with an advanced solid tumor such as melanoma, head and neck, liver or kidney cancer. This chain uses TRBV6-1 with TRBJ1-2; TRBD1 matches at 8 bases. For the CDR3, the DNA is TGTGCCAGCAGCCCCCAGGGGGCTGGAGATGGCTACACCTTC. Its protein is CASSPQGAGDGYTF.